This T cell receptor (beta chain) was recorded in a study of Graves' ophthalmopathy and Graves' hyperthyroidism. Findings of the study overall: The 13-signature model separated ophthalmopathy from stable hyperthyroidism at just under 90% sensitivity and about 80% specificity.

Having ophthalmopathy, the donors showed moderate-to-severe activity, CAS ≥3 and NOSPECS ≥4, with disease lasting under 3 months. Researchers turned away patients with other autoimmune diseases, uncontrolled infections, pregnancy or lactation. A diagnosis was made from clinical symptoms together with serum thyroxine, TRAb, thyroid ultrasound and orbital computed tomography. This clonotype was detected ten times or more. Its antigen is still unknown. The CDR3 covers 13 residues. In germline, CDR1 is MNHEY, CDR2 SMNVEV (reference sequence). V was shortened by 10 bases and J by 0 bases, with 10 bases between the two germline ends. The authors amplified TCR beta CDR3 regions from RNA transcripts. First-round RT-PCR with HTBI primers preceded a second-round multiplex PCR. Via MiXCR, TCRdb re-called the multiplex PCR reads, giving one row per CDR3 protein. The table has about 220,000 distinct CDR3 sequences, roughly 21% seen once.

The rearrangement uses TRBV27 and TRBJ1-5; D unresolved. This sequence originates from a woman aged 45-65 years with Graves' ophthalmopathy. Material for sequencing was peripheral blood. The CDR3 loop is CATGRFSNQPQHF. Here the CDR3 DNA reads TGTGCCACCGGACGCTTTAGCAATCAGCCCCAGCATTTT.